The source of this T cell receptor (beta chain) is a study of T-cell reconstitution after alpha-beta-depleted transplantation in children. This clonotype was observed a handful of times. Unique molecular identifiers were incorporated when the TCRbeta library was constructed. TCRdb itself ran the PCR reads through MiXCR, one entry per CDR3 protein. This sample has 200,000 to 300,000 distinct CDR3 sequences, with about 12% found just once. The sequence was obtained from a human donor who donated a stem cell graft to a child with acute lymphoblastic leukemia. Specimen: PBMCs from the stem cell graft donor, collected from the stem cell graft.

The CDR3 reads CTCRRPSKNIQYF. In DNA, the CDR3 is TGCACCTGTCGTCGGCCCTCCAAAAACATTCAGTACTTC. The V gene is TRBV20-1, the J gene TRBJ2-4, with no clear D. This CDR3 comprises 13 residues. Per germline, CDR1 DFQATT and CDR2 SNEGSKA (reference sequence).